This T cell receptor beta chain originates from a study of control samples from healthy donors and cancer patients. V was clipped by 5 bases and J by 7 bases; unmatched bases: 5. The CDR3 contains 15 residues. Germline CDR1 ENHRY, CDR2 SYGVKD. TCRdb's copy holds only in-frame clones and misses some; the assay was immunoSEQ multiplex PCR. The table includes around 150,000 clones, 94% detected once. The source of this sequence is a man aged 55 to 70 with colorectal cancer. The J gene is TRBJ2-1, the V gene TRBV10-3, with TRBD2 matching over 13 bases. Sequences were obtained from PBMCs. DNA for the CDR3: TGTGCCATCAGTACCACTAGCGGGGGGGCAAATGAGCAGTTCTTC. Translating gives CAISTTSGGANEQFF.